The rows below give T cell receptor beta chains drawn from one sample of a study of T cell repertoires in cytomegalovirus infection. No antigen has been assigned to these receptors. TCRdb independently ran MiXCR on the reads; one entry per CDR3 protein. The sample lists a few hundred thousand distinct CDR3 sequences, just under 40% occurring once. This sample comprised cultured PBMCs, obtained from culture after CMV antigen stimulation. The receptors stem from a human donor in good health (CMV status not recorded). Some clones in this sample may be carry-over from other donors' samples. The CDR3 runs from the conserved cysteine through the conserved F or W. A D gene is named only where the DNA matches it firmly. Clone size appears in some rows only: once, few, many, or a class for an expanded clone.

J	V	D	size	CDR3	DNA
TRBJ1-3	TRBV28	-	-	CASSLTKHISGNTIYF	TGTGCCAGCAGTTTAACCAAGCACATCTCTGGAAACACCATATATTTT
TRBJ2-1	TRBV3-1	TRBD2	few	CASSQGARASGSYNEQFF	TGTGCCAGCAGCCAAGGGGCCCGGGCTAGCGGGAGCTACAATGAGCAGTTCTTC
TRBJ2-6	TRBV7-9	TRBD1	few	CASNHARARGHSGANVLTF	TGTGCCAGCAATCACGCGAGGGCCAGGGGGCACTCTGGGGCCAACGTCCTGACTTTC
TRBJ2-3	TRBV6-1	-	-	CASSEIGDTQYF	TGTGCCAGCAGTGAAATTGGCGATACGCAGTATTTT
TRBJ1-5	TRBV6-5	TRBD1	-	CASSYEQGATGKPQHF	TGTGCCAGCAGTTACGAACAGGGGGCTACCGGGAAGCCCCAGCATTTT
TRBJ2-1	TRBV5-6	-	-	CASSLPDLTTNNEQFF	TGTGCCAGCAGCCTCCCCGACCTAACCACGAACAATGAGCAGTTCTTC
TRBJ2-7	TRBV6-1	-	few	CASSEAWAGISEQYF	TGTGCCAGCAGTGAAGCTTGGGCGGGTATCTCCGAGCAGTACTTC
TRBJ1-5	TRBV20-1	-	-	CSTRRTGQPQHF	TGCAGTACGCGGCGCACGGGTCAGCCCCAGCATTTT
TRBJ1-1	TRBV3-1	TRBD1	-	CASSQADRETEAFF	TGTGCCAGCAGCCAAGCCGACAGGGAGACTGAAGCTTTCTTT
TRBJ2-5	TRBV7-2	-	few	CASSLNFRETQYF	TGTGCCAGCAGCTTGAACTTCCGGGAGACCCAGTACTTC
TRBJ1-2	TRBV12-3/TRBV12-4	-	few	CASSPIAGYGYTF	TGTGCCAGCAGTCCCATCGCGGGGTATGGCTACACCTTC
TRBJ1-1	TRBV6-6	-	-	CASSYSYGRTTEAFF	TGTGCCAGCAGTTACTCGTACGGCAGGACCACTGAAGCTTTCTTT
TRBJ1-5	TRBV7-2	-	-	CASSSDNFNQPQHF	TGTGCCAGCAGCTCCGACAACTTTAATCAGCCCCAGCATTTT
TRBJ2-7	TRBV11-2	TRBD1	-	CASSTRTGGDEQYF	TGTGCCAGCAGCACGAGGACAGGGGGGGACGAGCAGTACTTC
TRBJ2-2	TRBV7-7	-	once	CASTMDSNTGELFF	TGTGCCAGCACCATGGACTCGAACACCGGGGAGCTGTTTTTT
TRBJ1-2	TRBV7-2	TRBD1	-	CASSLGRGRDGYTF	TGTGCCAGCAGCTTAGGCAGGGGGCGTGATGGCTACACCTTC
TRBJ2-7	TRBV24-1	-	few	CATSVAGGYEQYF	TGTGCCACCAGTGTGGCAGGTGGCTACGAGCAGTACTTC
TRBJ1-1	TRBV12-3/TRBV12-4	-	-	CASRGFTEAFF	TGTGCCAGCAGGGGATTCACTGAAGCTTTCTTT
TRBJ1-1	TRBV7-2	-	few	CASSLYYSNTEAFF	TGTGCCAGCAGCTTGTATTATTCGAACACTGAAGCTTTCTTT
TRBJ1-1	TRBV7-2	TRBD1	-	CASSLLQGAGTEAFF	TGTGCCAGCAGCTTACTACAGGGGGCAGGCACTGAAGCTTTCTTT
TRBJ2-1	TRBV5-5	-	-	CASNLQGPTYNEQFF	TGTGCCAGCAACTTGCAGGGGCCTACCTACAATGAGCAGTTCTTC
TRBJ1-3	TRBV7-2	-	many	CASSLVGVSGNTIYF	TGTGCCAGCAGCTTAGTGGGGGTATCTGGAAACACCATATATTTT
TRBJ2-1	TRBV19	-	few	CASSMNPFNEQFF	TGTGCCAGTAGTATGAATCCCTTCAATGAGCAGTTCTTC
TRBJ2-3	TRBV7-2	-	-	CASSLTVGVDTQYF	TGTGCCAGCAGCCTCACAGTGGGGGTAGATACGCAGTATTTT